The 17 T cell receptor beta chains presented below share a single source sample, sequenced in a study of shared clonotypes between healthy human individuals. Here immunoSEQ multiplex PCR was the method, and the copy in TCRdb shows in-frame clones only, minus some. The sample lists roughly 1,000,000 clones; approximately 78% were seen once. Sequencing input: memory CD4+ T cells from PBMCs. The sample's subset: CD45RA-negative fraction. These receptors originate from a man aged 18 to 35 in good health. Some clones in this sample may be carry-over from other donors' samples.

The rearrangement joins TRBV5-1 to TRBJ1-3; D is uncertain. V was clipped by 4 bases and J by 0 bases, with 14 bases between them. CDR1 is SGHRS and CDR2 is YFSETQ in the germline V gene. The CDR3 has 16 residues. The CDR3 is CASSPRTLLSGNTIYF. As DNA, the CDR3 is TGCGCCAGCAGCCCCCGCACCCTACTCTCTGGAAACACCATATATTTT. Combining the CDR3 with reference TRBV5-1 and TRBJ1-3 gives the whole variable domain KAGVTQTPRYLIKTRGQQVTLSCSPISGHRSVSWYQQTPGQGLQFLFEYFSETQRNKGNFPGRFSGRQFSNSRSEMNVSTLELGDSALYLCASSPRTLLSGNTIYFGEGSWLTVV.

This clone was picked up many times. The chain employs TRBV2 and TRBJ1-2, with D maybe TRBD1 (6 bases). This CDR3 spans 18 amino acids. Germline assignment: CDR1 SNHLY and CDR2 FYNNEI. V shed 6 bases and J shed 0 bases, with 23 bases lying between them. The DNA of the CDR3 is TGTGCCAGCAGGCTTCCCCGGGACACTCTCCAAGCTAACTATGGCTACACCTTC. The encoded protein is CASRLPRDTLQANYGYTF.

The chain employs TRBV7-2 and TRBJ2-7; D gene unclear. This CDR3 has 14 amino acids. CDR1 and CDR2 (germline): SGHTA, FQGNSA. Trimming pared 5 bases from V and 0 bases from J, leaving 11 bases between. CDR3 sequence reads: CASSLWPSSYEQYF. In nucleotides, the CDR3 is TGTGCCAGCAGCCTATGGCCTTCCTCCTACGAGCAGTACTTC.

V and J are TRBV30 and TRBJ2-1, with TRBD1 identical over 8 bases. There are 14 residues in the CDR3. Germline V lookup: CDR1 GTSNPN, CDR2 SVGIG (reference sequence). With 3 bases clipped from V and 4 bases from J, the junction kept 5 bases outside the gene matches. The CDR3 nucleotides are TGTGCCTGGAGCACCGGGACAGGTTACAATGAGCAGTTCTTC. The encoded protein is CAWSTGTGYNEQFF. The full variable domain, rest sourced from reference TRBV30 and TRBJ2-1, is SQTIHQWPATLVQPVGSPLSLECTVEGTSNPNLYWYRQAAGRGLQLLFYSVGIGQISSEVPQNLSASRPQDRQFILSSKKLLLSDSGFYLCAWSTGTGYNEQFFGPGTRLTVL.

The V call is TRBV6-6, the J call TRBJ2-3; D unclear. This CDR3 is 12 amino acids long. V was trimmed by 2 bases and J by 4 bases, leaving 4 bases between them. Germline loops: CDR1 MNHNY, CDR2 SVGAGI (reference sequence). CDR3 sequence: CASSYGPDTQYF. CDR3 DNA sequence: TGTGCCAGCAGTTACGGGCCAGATACGCAGTATTTT.

The J gene is TRBJ2-4, the V gene TRBV4-1; 9 bases align to TRBD1. Germline assignment: CDR1 MGHRA and CDR2 YSYEKL. This CDR3 contains 18 residues. J gave up 1 base and V 1 base, and 8 bases lay outside the gene matches. DNA of the CDR3: TGCGCCAGCAGCCAAGGGACAGGGGATCCATCTGCCAAAAACATTCAGTACTTC. Amino acids: CASSQGTGDPSAKNIQYF.

The chain recombines TRBV7-9 with TRBJ1-1, with D unresolved. Germline CDR1 and CDR2: SEHNR and FQNEAQ (reference sequence). The V end was cut by 5 bases, the J end by 1 base, with 8 bases between. The CDR3 sequence is 13 residues long. The CDR3 protein is CASSARRNTEAFF. DNA of the CDR3: TGTGCCAGCAGCGCCAGGCGGAACACTGAAGCTTTCTTT. Full variable domain (remainder filled in from reference TRBV7-9 and TRBJ1-1): DTGVSQNPRHKITKRGQNVTFRCDPISEHNRLYWYRQTLGQGPEFLTYFQNEAQLEKSRLLSDRFSAERPKGSFSTLEIQRTEQGDSAMYLCASSARRNTEAFFGQGTRLTVV.

The table lists this clone with a count of one. The chain employs TRBV19 and TRBJ1-2, with D possibly TRBD1 on 6 matching bases. Germline CDR1 reads LNHDA; CDR2 reads SQIVND (reference sequence). CDR3 length equals 13 residues. The V end lost 4 bases, the J end lost 4 bases, and 10 bases lay between the germline ends. Written as DNA, the CDR3 is TGTGCCAGTAGTACAGGGGTCGGCTATGGCTACACCTTC. It yields the protein CASSTGVGYGYTF.

The chain couples TRBV28 to TRBJ1-5; 7 positions match TRBD1. The CDR3 loop spans 14 amino acids. After removal of 1 base from V and 4 bases from J, the junction contained 1 base not matched to a gene. In germline, CDR1 is MDHEN, CDR2 SYDVKM. The CDR3 reads CASSLLGQNQPQHF. The CDR3, as DNA: TGTGCCAGCAGTTTATTGGGACAGAATCAGCCCCAGCATTTT.

V is TRBV20-1 and J is TRBJ2-7; either TRBD1 or TRBD2 may fit D (5 bases each). This CDR3 spans 11 amino acids. Trimming stripped 5 bases from V and 7 bases from J, with 12 bases between. Germline CDR1 reads DFQATT; CDR2 reads SNEGSKA (reference sequence). CDR3 loop: CSAVREGEQYF. CDR3 DNA: TGCAGTGCTGTTCGTGAGGGGGAGCAGTACTTC.

This chain connects TRBV5-1 to TRBJ1-1; no clear D gene. Germline loops: CDR1 SGHRS, CDR2 YFSETQ. The CDR3 length is 14 residues. With 3 bases removed from V and 1 base from J, the gap between germline ends came to 10 bases. The CDR3 region is CASSSIQPNTEAFF. Here the CDR3 DNA reads TGCGCCAGCAGCTCGATCCAGCCGAACACTGAAGCTTTCTTT.

This clone came up once. The J gene is TRBJ2-7, the V gene TRBV29-1; 7 nucleotides align to TRBD1. Germline V gene lookup returns CDR1 SQVTM and CDR2 ANQGSEA. After removal of 7 bases from V and 0 bases from J, the junction contained 3 bases not matched to a gene. The CDR3 covers 12 residues. DNA of the CDR3: TGCAGCGCGGGGACAGACTCCTACGAGCAGTACTTC. Translating gives CSAGTDSYEQYF.

This chain links TRBV7-2 with TRBJ1-1; D gene ambiguous. This CDR3 region has 13 residues. Trimming stripped 2 bases from V and 1 base from J, with 5 bases between. The V gene's germline CDR1 is SGHTA and CDR2 FQGNSA. CDR3 in DNA: TGTGCCAGCAGCTTATACCAGAACACTGAAGCTTTCTTT. The encoded protein is CASSLYQNTEAFF.

The chain employs TRBV7-3 and TRBJ2-7; 11 bases line up with TRBD2. The CDR3 contains 16 residues. Losses at the gene ends were 4 bases for V and 1 base for J; bases not matched to a gene: 6. Germline V gene lookup returns CDR1 SGHTA and CDR2 FQGTGA. This CDR3 reads CASSYEGTSGSYEQYF. CDR3 in DNA: TGTGCCAGCAGCTACGAGGGGACTAGCGGTTCCTACGAGCAGTACTTC.

The CDR3 DNA is TGTGCCAGCAGCTCACAACCTCTACAGGGGGCTACATGGGAGACCCAGTACTTC. It translates to CASSSQPLQGATWETQYF. This chain joins TRBV5-5 and TRBJ2-5; 9 nucleotides line up with TRBD1. V lost 3 bases and J lost 5; bases outside the gene matches: 17. Germline V gene sequence: CDR1 SGHKS, CDR2 YYEKEE (reference sequence). CDR3 size: 18 residues.

Note on this clone: Additional DNA sequences in this sample encode the identical CDR3. The V gene is TRBV9, the J gene TRBJ2-5; TRBD2 aligns across 13 bases. The CDR3 has 18 amino acids. J gave up 1 base and V 0 bases, and 6 bases lay outside the gene matches. The germline V gene encodes CDR1 SGDLS and CDR2 YYNGEE. CDR3 loop: CASSVGTSGSLGQETQYF. The CDR3 DNA reads as TGTGCCAGCAGCGTAGGGACTAGCGGGAGTCTCGGCCAAGAGACCCAGTACTTC.

J is TRBJ1-1 and V is TRBV6-6; TRBD1 is a possible D gene (5 bases). Germline V lookup: CDR1 MNHNY, CDR2 SVGAGI (reference sequence). V was cut by 4 bases and J by 1 base, with 13 bases left in between. This CDR3 is built from 15 residues. As DNA, the CDR3 is TGTGCCAGCAGTTCCCCCAGGGTTAGGAACACTGAAGCTTTCTTT. Its translation: CASSSPRVRNTEAFF.